The entry below describes one T cell receptor (beta chain). The antigen remains unidentified. Patients chosen for sequencing had CD8+CD57+ cells that had expanded, as shown by flow cytometry. Patients, without exception, had severe acquired aplastic anemia. Prior therapy had not been administered to any patient at the time of blood sampling. The use of genomic DNA as template underpinned the TCR beta VDJ and CDR3 profiling. TCRdb passed the reads through MiXCR, listing each CDR3 protein once. The sample lists hundreds of thousands of distinct CDR3 sequences; 40% to 60% were seen once. These data belong to a study of CD8+CD57+ T cells in acquired aplastic anemia. Findings and caveats of the study: Patients and controls were not found to differ significantly in CD8+ Simpson's diversity. A set of around 30 CD8+ CDR3 sequences was shared between patients and controls, and these sequences appeared highly expressed in patients.

V was pared by 6 bases and J by 4 bases, with 12 bases between. The CDR3 is 13 amino acids. Germline V gene lookup returns CDR1 MNHEY and CDR2 SVGAGI. The sample comprised sorted CD4+, CD8+, or CD8+CD57+ T cells (not recorded which) from PBMCs. This TCR derives from a human donor with aplastic anemia. The chain is built from TRBV6-5 and TRBJ1-2; no firm D call. CDR3 amino acids: CASRSGLVYGYTF. CDR3 coding DNA: TGTGCCAGCAGGTCTGGACTAGTCTATGGCTACACCTTC.